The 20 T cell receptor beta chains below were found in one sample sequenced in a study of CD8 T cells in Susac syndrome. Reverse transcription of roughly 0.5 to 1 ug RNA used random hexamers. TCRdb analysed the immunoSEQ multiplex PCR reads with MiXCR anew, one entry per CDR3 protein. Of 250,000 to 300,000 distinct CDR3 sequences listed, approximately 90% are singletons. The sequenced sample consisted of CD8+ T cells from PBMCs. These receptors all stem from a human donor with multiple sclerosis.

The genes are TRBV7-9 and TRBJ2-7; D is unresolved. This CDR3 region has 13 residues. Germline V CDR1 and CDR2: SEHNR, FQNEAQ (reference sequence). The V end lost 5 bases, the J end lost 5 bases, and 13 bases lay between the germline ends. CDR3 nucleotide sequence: TGTGCCAGCAGCCCCCAAGGTTTCCACGAGCAGTACTTC. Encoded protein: CASSPQGFHEQYF.

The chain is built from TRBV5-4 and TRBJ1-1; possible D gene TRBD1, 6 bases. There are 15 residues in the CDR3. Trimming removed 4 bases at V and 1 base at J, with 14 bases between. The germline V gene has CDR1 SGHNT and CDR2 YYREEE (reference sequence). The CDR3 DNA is TGTGCCAGCAGCCCTACACCCAGGGGGAACACTGAAGCTTTCTTT. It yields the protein CASSPTPRGNTEAFF.

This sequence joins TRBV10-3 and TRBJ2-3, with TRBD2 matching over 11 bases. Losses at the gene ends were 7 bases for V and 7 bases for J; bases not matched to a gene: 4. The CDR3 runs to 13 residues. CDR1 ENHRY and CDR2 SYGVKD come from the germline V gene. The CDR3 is CAINPTSGNTQYF. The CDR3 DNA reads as TGTGCCATCAACCCGACTAGCGGGAATACGCAGTATTTT.

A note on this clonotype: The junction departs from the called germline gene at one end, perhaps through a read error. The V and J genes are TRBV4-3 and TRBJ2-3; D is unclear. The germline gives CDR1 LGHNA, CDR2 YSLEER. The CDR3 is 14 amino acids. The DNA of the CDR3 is TGCGCCAGCAACCAAGTCGAAGGGTCAGATACGCAGTATTTT. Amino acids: CASNQVEGSDTQYF.

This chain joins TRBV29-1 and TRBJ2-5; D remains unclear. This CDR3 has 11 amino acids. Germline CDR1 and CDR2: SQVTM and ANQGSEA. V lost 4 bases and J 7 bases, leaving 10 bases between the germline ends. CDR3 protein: CSVGTIGTQYF. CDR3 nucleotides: TGCAGCGTTGGGACCATTGGGACCCAGTACTTC. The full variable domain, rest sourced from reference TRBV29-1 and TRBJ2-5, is SAVISQKPSRDICQRGTSLTIQCQVDSQVTMMFWYRQQPGQSLTLIATANQGSEATYESGFVIDKFPISRPNLTFSTLTVSNMSPEDSSIYLCSVGTIGTQYFGPGTRLLVL.

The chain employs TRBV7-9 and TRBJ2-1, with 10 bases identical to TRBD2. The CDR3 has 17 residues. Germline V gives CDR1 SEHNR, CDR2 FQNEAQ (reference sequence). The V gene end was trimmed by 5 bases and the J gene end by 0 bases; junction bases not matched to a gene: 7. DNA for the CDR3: TGTGCCAGCAGCCCCCGGACTAGCGGCCCCTCCTACAATGAGCAGTTCTTC. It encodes CASSPRTSGPSYNEQFF.

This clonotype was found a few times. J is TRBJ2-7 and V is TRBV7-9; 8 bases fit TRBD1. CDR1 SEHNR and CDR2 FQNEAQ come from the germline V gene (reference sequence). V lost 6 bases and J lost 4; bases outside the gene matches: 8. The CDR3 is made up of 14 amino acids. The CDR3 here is CASSSGQGGYEQYF. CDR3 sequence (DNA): TGTGCCAGCAGTTCCGGACAGGGTGGTTACGAGCAGTACTTC.

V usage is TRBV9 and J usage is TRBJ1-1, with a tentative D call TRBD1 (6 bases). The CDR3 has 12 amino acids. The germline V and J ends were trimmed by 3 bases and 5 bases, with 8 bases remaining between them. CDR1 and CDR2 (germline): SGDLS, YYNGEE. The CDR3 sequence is CASSDQGTEAFF. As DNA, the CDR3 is TGTGCCAGCAGCGATCAGGGGACTGAAGCTTTCTTT.

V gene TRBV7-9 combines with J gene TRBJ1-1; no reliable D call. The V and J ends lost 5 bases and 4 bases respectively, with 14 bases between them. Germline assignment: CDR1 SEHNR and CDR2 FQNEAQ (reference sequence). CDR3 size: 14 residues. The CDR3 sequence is CASSPRSSSTEAFF. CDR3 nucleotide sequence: TGTGCCAGCAGCCCCCGTTCCAGCTCCACTGAAGCTTTCTTT.

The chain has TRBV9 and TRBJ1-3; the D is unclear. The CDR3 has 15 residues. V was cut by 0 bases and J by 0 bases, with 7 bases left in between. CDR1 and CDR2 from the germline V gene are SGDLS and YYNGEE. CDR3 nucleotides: TGTGCCAGCAGCGTAGACGGAAGCTCTGGAAACACCATATATTTT. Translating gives CASSVDGSSGNTIYF.

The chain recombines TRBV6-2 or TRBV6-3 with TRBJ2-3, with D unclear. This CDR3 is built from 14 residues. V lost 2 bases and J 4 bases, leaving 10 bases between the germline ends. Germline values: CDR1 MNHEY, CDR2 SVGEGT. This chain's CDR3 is CASSYLPSPDTQYF. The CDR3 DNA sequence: TGTGCCAGCAGTTACCTCCCAAGTCCAGATACGCAGTATTTT.

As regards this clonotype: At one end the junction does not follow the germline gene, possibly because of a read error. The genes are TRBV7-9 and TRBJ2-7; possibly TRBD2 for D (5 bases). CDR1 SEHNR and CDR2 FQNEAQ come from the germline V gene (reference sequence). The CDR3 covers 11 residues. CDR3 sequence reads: CASSLGGENHF. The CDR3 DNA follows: TGTGCCAGCAGCCTAGGAGGCGAAAATCACTTC.

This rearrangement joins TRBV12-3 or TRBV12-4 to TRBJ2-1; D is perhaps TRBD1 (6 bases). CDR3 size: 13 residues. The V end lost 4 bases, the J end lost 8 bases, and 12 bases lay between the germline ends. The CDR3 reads CASSYREIHEQFF. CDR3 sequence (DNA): TGTGCCAGCAGTTACAGGGAAATCCATGAGCAGTTCTTC.

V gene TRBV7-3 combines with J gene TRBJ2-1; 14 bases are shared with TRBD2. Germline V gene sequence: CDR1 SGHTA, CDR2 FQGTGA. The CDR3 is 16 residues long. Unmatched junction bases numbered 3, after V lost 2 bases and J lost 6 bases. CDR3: CASSLSGTSGSNEQFF. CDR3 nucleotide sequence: TGTGCCAGCAGCTTATCAGGGACTAGCGGGAGCAATGAGCAGTTCTTC.

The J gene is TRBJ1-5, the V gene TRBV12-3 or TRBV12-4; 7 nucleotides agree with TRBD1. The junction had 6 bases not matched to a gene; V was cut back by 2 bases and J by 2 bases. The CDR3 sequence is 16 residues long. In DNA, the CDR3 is TGTGCCAGCAGTTTATGGGACAGTCTGGGCAATCAGCCCCAGCATTTT. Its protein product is CASSLWDSLGNQPQHF.

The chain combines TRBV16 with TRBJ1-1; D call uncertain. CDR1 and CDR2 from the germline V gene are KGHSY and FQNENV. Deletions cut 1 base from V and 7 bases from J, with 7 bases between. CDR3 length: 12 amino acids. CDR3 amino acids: CASSQLNGEAFF. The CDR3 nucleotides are TGTGCCAGCAGCCAATTAAACGGTGAAGCTTTCTTT. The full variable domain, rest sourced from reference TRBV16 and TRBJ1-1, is GEEVAQTPKHLVRGEGQKAKLYCAPIKGHSYVFWYQQVLKNEFKFLISFQNENVFDETGMPKERFSAKCLPNSPCSLEIQATKLEDSAVYFCASSQLNGEAFFGQGTRLTVV.

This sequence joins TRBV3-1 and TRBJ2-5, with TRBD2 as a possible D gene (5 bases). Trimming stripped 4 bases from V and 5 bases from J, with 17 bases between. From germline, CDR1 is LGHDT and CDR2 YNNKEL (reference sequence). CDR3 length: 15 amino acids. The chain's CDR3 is CASSPPRTGSETQYF. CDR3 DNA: TGTGCCAGCAGCCCCCCCCGGACTGGATCGGAGACCCAGTACTTC.

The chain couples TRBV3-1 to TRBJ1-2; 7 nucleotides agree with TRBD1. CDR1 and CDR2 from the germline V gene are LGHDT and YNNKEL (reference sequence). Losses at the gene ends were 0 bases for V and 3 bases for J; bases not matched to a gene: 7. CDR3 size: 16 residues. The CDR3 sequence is CASSQDFGTEYYGYTF. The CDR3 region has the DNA TGTGCCAGCAGCCAAGATTTCGGGACAGAGTACTATGGCTACACCTTC.

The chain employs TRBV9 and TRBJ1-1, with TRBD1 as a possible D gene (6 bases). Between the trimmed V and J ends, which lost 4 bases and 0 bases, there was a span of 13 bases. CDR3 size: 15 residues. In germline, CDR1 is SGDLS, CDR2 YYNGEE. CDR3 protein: CASSIQTGMNTEAFF. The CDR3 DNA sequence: TGTGCCAGCAGCATCCAGACAGGTATGAACACTGAAGCTTTCTTT. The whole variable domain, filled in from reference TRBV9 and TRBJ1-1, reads DSGVTQTPKHLITATGQRVTLRCSPRSGDLSVYWYQQSLDQGLQFLIQYYNGEERAKGNILERFSAQQFPDLHSELNLSSLELGDSALYFCASSIQTGMNTEAFFGQGTRLTVV.

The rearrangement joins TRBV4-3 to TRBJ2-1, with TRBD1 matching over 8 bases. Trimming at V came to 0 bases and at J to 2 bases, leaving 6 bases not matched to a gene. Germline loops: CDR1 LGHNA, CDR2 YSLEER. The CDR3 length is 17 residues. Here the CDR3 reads CASSQELLTGAYNEQFF. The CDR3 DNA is TGCGCCAGCAGCCAAGAGTTACTGACAGGGGCCTACAATGAGCAGTTCTTC.